One and the same sample provided the 21 T cell receptor beta chains below, sequenced in a study of T cell responses to AZD1222 COVID-19 vaccine. Using immunoSEQ multiplex PCR, the repertoire was profiled, and TCRdb retains in-frame clones only, with some absent. Among roughly 160,000 clones listed, 90% were seen once. The material was peripheral blood, obtained on day 0 of AZD1222 vaccination. These receptors originate from an adult in good health.

The V gene is TRBV5-4, the J gene TRBJ1-1, with D uncertain. The CDR3 loop spans 13 amino acids. Trimming pared 1 base from V and 3 bases from J, leaving 7 bases between. Germline V gene data show CDR1 as SGHNT and CDR2 as YYREEE (reference sequence). The CDR3 loop is CASSLTGDTEAFF. CDR3 nucleotide sequence: TGTGCCAGCAGCTTGACCGGGGACACTGAAGCTTTCTTT.

V is TRBV27 and J is TRBJ2-7; 10 bases align to TRBD1. V dropped 5 bases and J dropped 3; count of bases not matched to a gene: 4. The CDR3 loop spans 14 amino acids. Germline CDR1 reads MNHEY; CDR2 reads SMNVEV (reference sequence). The chain's CDR3 is CASSPWTGGYEQYF. The CDR3 nucleotides are TGTGCCAGCAGTCCTTGGACAGGGGGCTACGAGCAGTACTTC.

Turning to this clone: Other DNA sequences within the sample encode an identical CDR3. CDR3 sequence (DNA): TGTGCCAGCAGTTTAGGTAGCTATGGCTACACCTTC. It specifies CASSLGSYGYTF. V gene TRBV12-3 or TRBV12-4 combines with J gene TRBJ1-2, with D hard to call. The CDR3 extends over 12 amino acids. V was shortened by 1 base and J by 4 bases, with 4 bases between the two germline ends.

The chain recombines TRBV28 with TRBJ1-4, with D tentatively TRBD1 (5 bases). V was cut by 8 bases and J by 0 bases, with 13 bases left in between. Germline loops: CDR1 MDHEN, CDR2 SYDVKM. This CDR3 contains 15 residues. DNA of the CDR3: TGTGCCAGCGCGAACGGGGGATCAACTAATGAAAAACTGTTTTTT. It codes for CASANGGSTNEKLFF. Based on the CDR3 plus reference TRBV28 and TRBJ1-4, the full variable domain is DVKVTQSSRYLVKRTGEKVFLECVQDMDHENMFWYRQDPGLGLRLIYFSYDVKMKEKGDIPEGYSVSREKKERFSLILESASTNQTSMYLCASANGGSTNEKLFFGSGTQLSVL.

The chain uses TRBV4-2 and TRBJ1-4; no reliable D call. The V end lost 4 bases, the J end lost 5 bases, and 11 bases lay between the germline ends. In germline, CDR1 is LGHNA, CDR2 YNFKEQ. The CDR3 sequence is 14 residues long. CDR3 DNA: TGTGCCAGCAGCCCCCAGACGGTGAATGAAAAACTGTTTTTT. This translates into CASSPQTVNEKLFF.

This clone has a single count. V and J are TRBV19 and TRBJ1-5; TRBD1 matches 7 bases. Germline CDR1 and CDR2: LNHDA and SQIVND (reference sequence). This CDR3 region has 14 residues. Trimming removed 3 bases from V and 4 bases from J; junction bases left unmatched: 3. CDR3 sequence reads: CASSIMTGNQPQHF. In nucleotides, the CDR3 is TGTGCCAGTAGTATTATGACAGGGAATCAGCCCCAGCATTTT.

The gene calls are TRBV27 and TRBJ1-2; the D gene is possibly TRBD1 (5 bases). Trimming stripped 3 bases from V and 8 bases from J, with 19 bases between. The CDR3 sequence is 15 residues long. Per the germline V gene, CDR1 is MNHEY and CDR2 is SMNVEV (reference sequence). The CDR3 DNA is TGTGCCAGCAGTTTCTGGCCCCGGGGGACGGGGGGCTACACCTTC. The encoded protein is CASSFWPRGTGGYTF.

As DNA, the CDR3 is TGTGCCAGCAGTGGACAGGGGAACCTTTATGGCTACACCTTC. It yields the protein CASSGQGNLYGYTF. The rearrangement joins TRBV2 to TRBJ1-2; TRBD1 aligns across 8 bases. The length of the CDR3 is 14 residues. The V segment lost 4 bases and the J segment 5 bases; nucleotides outside the gene matches: 6. From germline, CDR1 is SNHLY and CDR2 FYNNEI.

The chain recombines TRBV5-1 with TRBJ2-5, with 8 bases fitting TRBD2. This CDR3 has 17 amino acids. Germline CDR1 reads SGHRS; CDR2 reads YFSETQ. V lost 4 bases, J lost 4 bases, and 15 bases stayed unmatched. The CDR3 region is CASSGLSGGKEGETQYF. CDR3 nucleotide sequence: TGCGCCAGCAGCGGCCTATCGGGAGGGAAAGAGGGAGAGACCCAGTACTTC.

A single count supports this clone. The chain uses TRBV30 and TRBJ1-2; TRBD1 aligns across 8 bases. CDR3 length: 15 residues. The trim removed 1 base at V and 0 bases at J, leaving 4 bases unmatched. The germline V gene has CDR1 GTSNPN and CDR2 SVGIG (reference sequence). The CDR3 here is CAWSGWDRTNYGYTF. The DNA of the CDR3 is TGTGCCTGGAGTGGCTGGGACAGGACTAACTATGGCTACACCTTC.

The gene calls are TRBV6-5 and TRBJ2-5; 8 bases match TRBD1. V trimming: 8 bases; J trimming: 5 bases; junction bases outside the gene matches: 13. The CDR3 runs 15 residues. Germline assignment: CDR1 MNHEY and CDR2 SVGAGI. CDR3 residues: CASSNSRQGYETQYF. CDR3 in DNA: TGTGCCAGCTCTAACTCCCGACAGGGGTATGAGACCCAGTACTTC.

This clone has only a few counts. The V gene is TRBV6-5, the J gene TRBJ2-7, with 10 bases identical to TRBD2. The germline gives CDR1 MNHEY, CDR2 SVGAGI. This CDR3 contains 14 residues. V was pared by 8 bases and J by 3 bases, with 7 bases of the junction left unmatched. The CDR3 DNA is TGTGCCAGCGGGCTAGCGGGGGACAACTACGAGCAGTACTTC. As protein: CASGLAGDNYEQYF.

The rearrangement uses TRBV18 and TRBJ1-1; 7 bases are shared with TRBD1. CDR1 and CDR2 (germline): KGHSH, LQKENI. The CDR3 totals 14 residues. Germline trimming cut 6 bases from V and 5 bases from J; bases unmatched to any gene: 9. CDR3 residues: CASSLAQGGTEAFF. The CDR3 nucleotides read TGTGCCAGCTCCCTGGCCCAGGGGGGTACTGAAGCTTTCTTT.

The rearrangement links TRBV25-1 to TRBJ1-2; D not certain. V lost 7 bases to trimming and J lost 5 bases, with 23 bases between them. The V gene's germline CDR1 is MGHDK and CDR2 SYGVNS. The CDR3 runs 16 residues. This chain's CDR3 is CASTGGPDESVYGYTF. CDR3 sequence (DNA): TGTGCCAGCACAGGCGGTCCCGATGAGTCAGTGTATGGCTACACCTTC.

A note on this clone: At one of its ends the junction is not consistent with the germline gene, which may arise from a read error. This sequence joins TRBV27 and TRBJ1-1; D is unresolved. Looked up from germline, CDR1 is MNHEY and CDR2 is SMNVEV (reference sequence). The CDR3 spans 16 residues. The CDR3 DNA follows: TGTGCCAGCAGTTCCTTCACGTGGGGTTTGAAGACTGAAGCTTTCTTT. Its protein is CASSSFTWGLKTEAFF.

The chain has TRBV25-1 and TRBJ1-3; D is undetermined. CDR3 length equals 13 residues. Per the germline V gene, CDR1 is MGHDK and CDR2 is SYGVNS. V was shortened by 7 bases and J by 4 bases, with 11 bases between the two germline ends. The CDR3 bases are TGTGCCAGCATCGAGGGATCAGGAAACACCATATATTTT. Protein: CASIEGSGNTIYF.

J is TRBJ1-1 and V is TRBV9, with TRBD1 identical over 9 bases. J lost 3 bases, V lost 3 bases, and 6 bases had no gene match. The germline gives CDR1 SGDLS, CDR2 YYNGEE. CDR3 length: 15 amino acids. DNA of the CDR3: TGTGCCAGCAGCGAGGGGGACAGGGTATACACTGAAGCTTTCTTT. Translation gives CASSEGDRVYTEAFF.

V usage is TRBV7-8 and J usage is TRBJ2-7, with D possibly matching TRBD1 (7 bases). The CDR3 is made up of 14 amino acids. V lost 5 bases and J 2 bases, leaving 13 bases between the germline ends. Per germline, CDR1 SGHVS and CDR2 FQNEAQ. CDR3 sequence (DNA): TGTGCCAGCAGCCCTGGAGGGGGCCCCTACGAGCAGTACTTC. Translation: CASSPGGGPYEQYF.

V gene TRBV10-3 combines with J gene TRBJ2-1, with 12 bases matching TRBD2. This CDR3 has 14 residues. V was clipped by 2 bases and J by 10 bases; unmatched bases: 3. Per the germline V gene, CDR1 is ENHRY and CDR2 is SYGVKD. The CDR3 is CAISEGTSGHEQFF. CDR3 DNA: TGTGCCATCAGTGAGGGGACTAGCGGGCACGAGCAGTTCTTC.

The V gene is TRBV27, the J gene TRBJ2-5, with D unclear. This CDR3 has 15 amino acids. V lost 4 bases to trimming and J lost 0 bases, with 12 bases between them. Germline CDR1 and CDR2: MNHEY and SMNVEV (reference sequence). In DNA form, the CDR3 reads TGTGCCAGCAGTTCCGTACCCGAGAACCAAGAGACCCAGTACTTC. Amino acid sequence: CASSSVPENQETQYF.

This clone was observed a handful of times. The rearrangement uses TRBV30 and TRBJ1-2; D is ambiguous. With 7 bases removed from V and 6 bases from J, the gap between germline ends came to 18 bases. This CDR3 region has 13 residues. Germline V CDR1 and CDR2: GTSNPN, SVGIG (reference sequence). CDR3 loop: CALYLGRADGYTF. The CDR3 DNA follows: TGTGCCTTGTACTTGGGGAGGGCTGATGGCTACACCTTC.